These T cell receptor beta chains were read from a single sample in a study of identical twins. MiXCR, run by TCRdb on the 5' RACE reads, gives a single entry per CDR3 protein. The sample lists around 1.7 million distinct CDR3 sequences; under 35% were seen once. The sequencing input was cord blood. Source of these receptors: a newborn girl in good health. CDR3s include the opening cysteine and the closing phenylalanine or tryptophan. Fields, in order: clone size, V gene, D gene, J gene, CDR3 protein, CDR3 DNA. A D gene is named only where the DNA matches it firmly. Part of the rows lack a size; the others show once, few, many or a class for expanded clones.

few	TRBV4-2	TRBD2	TRBJ2-3	CASSQDWVAGGATDTQYF	TGTGCCAGCAGCCAAGATTGGGTAGCGGGGGGAGCCACAGATACGCAGTATTTT
-	TRBV6-1	-	TRBJ2-5	CASSESPTGPSGYF	TGTGCCAGCAGTGAATCCCCTACAGGGCCCTCAGGGTACTTC
-	TRBV5-4	TRBD2	TRBJ2-3	CASSLTFTSGGAGDTQYF	TGTGCCAGCAGCTTGACTTTTACTAGCGGGGGGGCGGGAGATACGCAGTATTTT
many	TRBV20-1	-	TRBJ1-4	CSAANEKLFF	TGCAGCGCCGCAAATGAAAAACTGTTTTTT
few	TRBV3-1	-	TRBJ1-6	CASSQAGSSYNSPLHF	TGTGCCAGCAGCCAGGCGGGGAGCTCCTATAATTCACCCCTCCACTTT
many	TRBV14	-	TRBJ2-3	CASSPKGTSSTDTQYF	TGTGCCAGCAGTCCCAAAGGGACAAGCAGCACAGATACGCAGTATTTT
few	TRBV6-1	-	TRBJ1-4	CATRRALNEKLFF	TGTGCCACCCGAAGGGCCCTTAATGAAAAACTGTTTTTT
-	TRBV7-9	TRBD1	TRBJ1-2	CASSLYEGANGYTF	TGTGCCAGCAGCCTGTACGAGGGGGCAAATGGCTACACCTTC
-	TRBV4-1	-	TRBJ1-5	CASSQEGQGSQPQHF	TGCGCCAGCAGCCAAGAGGGGCAGGGAAGTCAGCCCCAGCATTTT
-	TRBV9	-	TRBJ2-7	CASSGGRISPYEQYF	TGTGCCAGCAGCGGGGGACGAATAAGCCCCTACGAGCAGTACTTC
-	TRBV6-6	TRBD2	TRBJ2-7	CASKSGRGVNYEQYF	TGTGCCAGCAAATCTGGACGGGGGGTGAACTACGAGCAGTACTTC
-	TRBV20-1	TRBD2	TRBJ2-7	CSASGRGINYEQYF	TGCAGTGCTAGTGGGCGGGGGATTAACTACGAGCAGTACTTC
-	TRBV20-1	-	TRBJ2-3	CSARDPPTDTQYF	TGCAGTGCTAGAGATCCCCCCACAGATACGCAGTATTTT
-	TRBV5-1	-	TRBJ1-2	CASSFEGKARYGYTF	TGCGCCAGCAGCTTTGAAGGGAAGGCCCGCTATGGCTACACCTTC
few	TRBV28	TRBD2	TRBJ2-5	CASSLYHSGSRETQYF	TGTGCCAGCAGTTTATATCATAGCGGGAGTCGAGAGACCCAGTACTTC
-	TRBV5-1	-	TRBJ2-5	CASSLPHQETQYF	TGCGCCAGCAGCTTACCGCACCAAGAGACCCAGTACTTC
few	TRBV6-5	-	TRBJ2-7	CASSLPGQEYEQYF	TGTGCCAGCAGTTTGCCGGGACAAGAATACGAGCAGTACTTC
-	TRBV2	TRBD1	TRBJ1-1	CASRDRDRALEAFF	TGTGCCAGCAGGGACCGGGACAGGGCCCTAGAGGCTTTCTTT
few	TRBV20-1	-	TRBJ1-5	CSAATFRGDQPQHF	TGCAGTGCAGCAACTTTCCGGGGAGATCAGCCCCAGCATTTT
few	TRBV20-1	-	TRBJ1-1	CSARDYLTEAFF	TGCAGTGCTAGAGATTATCTGACTGAAGCTTTCTTT
many	TRBV10-1	-	TRBJ2-3	CASSDTSTGDTQYF	TGCGCCAGCAGTGATACCTCCACAGGCGATACGCAGTATTTT
once	TRBV10-3	-	TRBJ1-5	CAISVVEDQPQHF	TGTGCCATCAGTGTAGTGGAGGATCAGCCCCAGCATTTT
-	TRBV11-2	-	TRBJ1-1	CASSFTDMIEAFF	TGTGCCAGCAGCTTTACAGACATGATTGAAGCTTTCTTT
few	TRBV7-9	TRBD2	TRBJ2-1	CASSLAVAGTYNEQFF	TGTGCCAGCAGCTTAGCGGTAGCGGGAACCTACAATGAGCAGTTCTTC
-	TRBV7-2	TRBD2	TRBJ2-1	CASSLAKRLAGAPYNEQFF	TGTGCCAGCAGCTTAGCGAAACGGCTAGCGGGAGCACCCTACAATGAGCAGTTCTTC
-	TRBV24-1	TRBD2	TRBJ2-1	CATSDFTSGTGDEQFF	TGTGCCACCAGTGATTTTACTAGCGGGACTGGCGATGAGCAGTTCTTC
-	TRBV4-2	-	TRBJ2-3	CASSQSSLNTDTQYF	TGTGCCAGCAGCCAAAGCAGCCTAAACACAGATACGCAGTATTTT
few	TRBV9	-	TRBJ1-1	CASSVGETSAFF	TGTGCCAGCAGCGTAGGTGAGACATCAGCTTTCTTT
-	TRBV3-1	-	TRBJ1-5	CASSPSPRQPQHF	TGTGCCAGCAGCCCCTCTCCCCGTCAGCCCCAGCATTTT
few	TRBV3-1	TRBD1	TRBJ2-3	CASSQDWGTGTDTQYF	TGTGCCAGCAGCCAAGATTGGGGGACAGGGACAGATACGCAGTATTTT
few	TRBV7-9	-	TRBJ2-7	CASSFFDVRRFRSYEQYF	TGTGCCAGCAGCTTCTTTGACGTGAGGAGATTTCGCTCCTACGAGCAGTACTTC
-	TRBV29-1	TRBD1	TRBJ2-2	CSVAPTGGHTGELFF	TGCAGCGTTGCCCCAACAGGGGGCCACACCGGGGAGCTGTTTTTT
-	TRBV20-1	TRBD2	TRBJ2-1	CSASATSGIYNEQFF	TGCAGTGCTAGTGCGACTAGCGGGATTTACAATGAGCAGTTCTTC
few	TRBV28	-	TRBJ1-2	CASSVDPNYGYTF	TGTGCCAGCAGCGTTGACCCCAACTATGGCTACACCTTC
-	TRBV7-9	TRBD1	TRBJ1-4	CASSADRTNEKLFF	TGTGCCAGCAGCGCGGACAGGACTAATGAAAAACTGTTTTTT
-	TRBV7-9	TRBD1	TRBJ2-3	CASSLGRRTGTSTDTQYF	TGTGCCAGCAGCTTAGGGCGGCGGACAGGGACTAGCACAGATACGCAGTATTTT
once	TRBV28	-	TRBJ1-4	CACSGTPYEKLFF	TGTGCCTGCTCCGGGACGCCTTATGAAAAACTGTTTTTT
-	TRBV20-1	-	TRBJ2-7	CSAALVGTYEQYF	TGCAGTGCTGCATTAGTGGGGACCTACGAGCAGTACTTC
-	TRBV11-1	-	TRBJ1-5	CASSLDPTAQPQHF	TGTGCCAGCAGCTTGGACCCGACCGCTCAGCCCCAGCATTTT
-	TRBV30	TRBD1	TRBJ1-1	CAWSPGGTEAFF	TGTGCCTGGAGCCCAGGGGGCACTGAAGCTTTCTTT
few	TRBV24-1	TRBD1	TRBJ2-1	CATSDLTGGRNEQFF	TGTGCCACCAGTGATTTGACAGGGGGCAGAAATGAGCAGTTCTTC